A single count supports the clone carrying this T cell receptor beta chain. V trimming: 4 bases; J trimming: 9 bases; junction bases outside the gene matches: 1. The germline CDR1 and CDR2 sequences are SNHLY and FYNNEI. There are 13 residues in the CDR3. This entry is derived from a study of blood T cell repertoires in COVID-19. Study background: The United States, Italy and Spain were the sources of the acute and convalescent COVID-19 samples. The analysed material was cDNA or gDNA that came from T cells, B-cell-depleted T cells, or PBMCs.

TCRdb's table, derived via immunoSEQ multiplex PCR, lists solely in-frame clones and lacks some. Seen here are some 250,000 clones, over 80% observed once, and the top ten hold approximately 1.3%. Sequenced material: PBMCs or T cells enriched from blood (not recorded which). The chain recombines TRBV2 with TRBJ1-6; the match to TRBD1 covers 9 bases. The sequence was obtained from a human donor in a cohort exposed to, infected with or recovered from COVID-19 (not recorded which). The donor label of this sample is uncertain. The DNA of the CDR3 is TGTGCCAGCAGTGCGGACAGGGGTTCACCCCTCCACTTT. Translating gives CASSADRGSPLHF.